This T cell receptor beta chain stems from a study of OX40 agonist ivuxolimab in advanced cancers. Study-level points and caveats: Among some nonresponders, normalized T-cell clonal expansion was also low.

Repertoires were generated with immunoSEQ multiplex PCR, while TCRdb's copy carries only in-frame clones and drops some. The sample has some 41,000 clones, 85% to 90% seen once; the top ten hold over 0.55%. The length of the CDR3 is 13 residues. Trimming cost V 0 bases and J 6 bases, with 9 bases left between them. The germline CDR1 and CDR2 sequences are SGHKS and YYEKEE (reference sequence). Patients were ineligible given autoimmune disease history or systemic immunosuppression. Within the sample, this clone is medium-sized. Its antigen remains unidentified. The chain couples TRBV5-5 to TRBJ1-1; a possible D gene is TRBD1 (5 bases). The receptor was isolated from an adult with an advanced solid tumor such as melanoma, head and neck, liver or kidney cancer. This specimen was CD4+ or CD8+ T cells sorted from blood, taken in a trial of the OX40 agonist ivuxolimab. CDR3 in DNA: TGTGCCAGCAGCTTGGCAGGGAGCCCTGAAGCTTTCTTT. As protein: CASSLAGSPEAFF.